This TCR beta chain was documented in a study of cytomegalovirus exposure and HLA in healthy donors. Study-wide points: Later, an analysis showed that TCR beta chains associated with HLA were more clonally expanded than others that were equally common.

Worth noting for this clone: Its antigen is not identified.

The CDR3 contains 14 residues. V lost 5 bases and J lost 9; bases outside the gene matches: 6. Germline V gives CDR1 SGDLS, CDR2 YYNGEE. PCR involved 60 Vbeta and 13 Jbeta primers. Sequenced by immunoSEQ multiplex PCR; TCRdb stores in-frame clones only, minus some. Its listing shows more than 100,000 clones. What was sequenced was PBMCs. This receptor was identified in a woman in her 40s in good health and CMV-seronegative. The chain recombines TRBV9 with TRBJ2-1; 12 nucleotides agree with TRBD1. CDR3 in DNA: TGTGCCAGCAGGGGGACAGGGGGCCGGGGTGAGCAGTTCTTC. Protein sequence: CASRGTGGRGEQFF. The variable domain in full, with the rest retrieved from reference TRBV9 and TRBJ2-1, is DSGVTQTPKHLITATGQRVTLRCSPRSGDLSVYWYQQSLDQGLQFLIQYYNGEERAKGNILERFSAQQFPDLHSELNLSSLELGDSALYFCASRGTGGRGEQFFGPGTRLTVL.